The T cell receptor beta chain under discussion was sequenced for a study of glioma-infiltrating T cells after dendritic cell vaccination. The germline V gene has CDR1 SGDLS and CDR2 YYNGEE. There are 18 residues in the CDR3. The trim removed 3 bases at V and 3 bases at J, leaving 13 bases unmatched. Indicated time point: after dendritic cell vaccination, including at tumor progression/relapse. Generated by immunoSEQ multiplex PCR, the TCRdb table keeps only in-frame clones and is missing some. The table has more than 95,000 clones, 90% seen once. The receptor was derived from a human donor with glioblastoma. The V call is TRBV9, the J call TRBJ2-1, with TRBD2 identical over 9 bases. The material sequenced was blood, taken after dendritic cell vaccination. CDR3 nucleotide sequence: TGTGCCAGCAGCGAGGGCCCCCGGGCGGGAGGGATCTACAATGAGCAGTTCTTC. Its protein product is CASSEGPRAGGIYNEQFF.